This TCR beta chain was observed in a study of cytotoxic CD8 clonotypes in ibrutinib-treated CLL (dated by TCRdb to about 2021). Regarding the complete study: The cohort was composed of 11 relapsed/refractory and fewer than 16 treatment-naive patients; IGHV unmutated status was identified in fewer than 18 patients. Partial responses were observed in about 24 patients and complete responses in 2; after a median follow-up of 68 months, remission was maintained in around 14 patients and progression was observed in approximately 12. Samples at response were collected after a median of about twelve months of treatment, with a range of 6 to 36 months. Samples averaged approximately 260,000 productive templates and more than 85,000 productive rearrangements. Longitudinal samples were available for about 30% of the 86 trial participants. Cryopreserved peripheral blood mononuclear cells were collected at three points: before therapy, at response, and at either sustained remission or disease progression.

General conclusions and limits of the study: Sustained-remission and progressing patients did not have matched sampling times, and lymph node repertoires were not examined. Public clonotypes were rare and either shrank or stayed stable during treatment, and the rise in clonality at ibrutinib response reflected expansion of private clonotypes. Baseline clonality was found to be higher than that of age-matched healthy donors and was strongly correlated with circulating CD8+ T-cell counts. Clonality increased at ibrutinib response, stayed stable in sustained remission, and fell back toward baseline at progression.

The CDR3 starts with the cysteine, ends with the phenylalanine, and has 14 residues. Here the CDR3 DNA is all that survives: 42 bases in frame from base 1. Germline trimming: 5 bases from V, 0 bases from J; junction bases outside gene matches: 2. CDR1 and CDR2 (SNHLY, FYNNEI) derive from the germline V gene. On a MiSeq, deep resolution sequencing aimed for a depth between 1 in 1 million and 1 in 200,000 T cells, with each clonotype covered approximately 10x on average. The immunoSEQ hsTCRB Kit was used to generate TCR beta libraries. As for the authors' bioinformatics: ImmunoSEQ Data Assistant and ImmunoSEQ Analyzer were used for data analysis, and V, D and J genes were assigned according to IMGT definitions. Clonality, which ranges from 0 to 1, was calculated by subtracting the normalized Shannon entropy of productive rearrangement frequencies from one. Only overrepresented clonotypes making up at least 0.05% of the repertoire of each patient were included in the public clonotype analysis. Some 13 age-matched healthy donor repertoires from immuneACCESS served as clonality controls. What TCRdb holds here is the immuneACCESS table cut down to in-frame rearrangements. Part of the clones is not present; checked against another copy, under half of the missing clones reflect an unresolved V gene, and the others are unexplained. The V and J calls and clone size were taken over from that table, and D and trimming were inferred from the DNA. Present in this sample are around 2,900 clones, roughly four fifths of which were seen just once. Of the sample, around 25% falls within the top ten clones.

Around 1.8 micrograms of genomic DNA were extracted from cryopreserved PBMCs for TCR beta library preparation. Longitudinal blood samples from CLL patients on ibrutinib monotherapy were analyzed using high-throughput TCR beta sequencing. Patients were enrolled in a phase 2 open-label single-center ibrutinib monotherapy trial. A remark on this clone: Its specific antigen is unknown. No base-level quality is on record; no much larger clone is a single base apart.

This TCR derives from a human donor with chronic lymphocytic leukemia. The rearranged segments are TRBV2 and TRBJ1-1; TRBD1 fits 8 bases in the junction. Sequencing used PBMCs, obtained before ibrutinib treatment. The DNA is as follows: TGTGCCAGCAGTCAGACAGGGGTGAACACTGAAGCTTTCTTT. Protein translation: CASSQTGVNTEAFF.